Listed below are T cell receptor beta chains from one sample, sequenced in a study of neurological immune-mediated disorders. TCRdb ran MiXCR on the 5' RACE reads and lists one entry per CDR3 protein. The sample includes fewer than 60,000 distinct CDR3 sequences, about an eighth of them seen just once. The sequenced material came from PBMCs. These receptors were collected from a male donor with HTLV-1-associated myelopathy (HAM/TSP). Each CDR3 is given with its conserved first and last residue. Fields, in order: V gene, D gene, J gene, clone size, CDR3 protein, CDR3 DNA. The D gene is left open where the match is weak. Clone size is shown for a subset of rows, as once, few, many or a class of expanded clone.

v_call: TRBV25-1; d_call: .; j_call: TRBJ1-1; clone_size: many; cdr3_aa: CASTAGTTEAFF; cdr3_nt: TGTGCCAGCACGGCGGGGACCACTGAAGCTTTCTTT
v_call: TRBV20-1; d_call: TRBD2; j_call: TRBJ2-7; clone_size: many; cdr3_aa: CSATPSGGGLEQYF; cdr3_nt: TGCAGTGCCACTCCTAGCGGGGGGGGACTCGAGCAGTACTTC
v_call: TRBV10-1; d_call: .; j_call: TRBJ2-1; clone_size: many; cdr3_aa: CASSESGQPEQFF; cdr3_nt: TGCGCCAGCAGTGAGTCAGGGCAGCCTGAGCAGTTCTTC
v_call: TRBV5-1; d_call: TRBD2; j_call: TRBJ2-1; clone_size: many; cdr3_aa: CASSPPERGTNEQFF; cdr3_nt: TGCGCCAGCAGCCCGCCGGAGCGGGGGACGAATGAGCAGTTCTTC
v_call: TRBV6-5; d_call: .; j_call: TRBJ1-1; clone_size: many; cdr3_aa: CASSYGPTNTEAFF; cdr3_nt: TGTGCCAGCAGTTATGGTCCCACGAACACTGAAGCTTTCTTT
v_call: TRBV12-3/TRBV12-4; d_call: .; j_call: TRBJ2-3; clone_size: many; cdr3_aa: CASRGTDTQYF; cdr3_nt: TGTGCCAGCAGAGGCACAGATACGCAGTATTTT
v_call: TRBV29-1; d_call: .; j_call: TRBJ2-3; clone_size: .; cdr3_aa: CSVDARSTDTQYF; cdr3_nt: TGCAGCGTTGACGCGAGGTCGACAGATACGCAGTATTTT
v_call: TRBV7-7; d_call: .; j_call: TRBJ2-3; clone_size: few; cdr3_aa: CASSYGGGTDTQYF; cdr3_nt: TGTGCTAGCAGTTACGGCGGGGGCACAGATACGCAGTATTTT
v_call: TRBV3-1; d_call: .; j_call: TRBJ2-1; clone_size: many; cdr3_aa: CASSQGGSSYNEQFF; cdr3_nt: TGTGCCAGCAGCCAAGGGGGGAGCTCCTACAATGAGCAGTTCTTC
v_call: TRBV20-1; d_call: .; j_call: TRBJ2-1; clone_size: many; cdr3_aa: CSAHFMAEQFF; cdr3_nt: TGCAGTGCTCACTTCATGGCGGAGCAGTTCTTC
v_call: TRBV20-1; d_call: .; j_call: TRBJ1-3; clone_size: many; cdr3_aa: CSARDMGPGNTIYF; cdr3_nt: TGCAGTGCTAGAGACATGGGGCCCGGAAACACCATATATTTT
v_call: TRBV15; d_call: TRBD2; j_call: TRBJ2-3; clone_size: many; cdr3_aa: CATSRRLAGLTDTQYF; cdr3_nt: TGTGCCACCAGCAGAAGACTAGCGGGATTGACAGATACGCAGTATTTT
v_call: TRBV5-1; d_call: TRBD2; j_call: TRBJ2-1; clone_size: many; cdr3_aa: CASIPGTSGEYNEQFF; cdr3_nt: TGCGCCAGCATCCCAGGGACTAGCGGGGAGTACAATGAGCAGTTCTTC
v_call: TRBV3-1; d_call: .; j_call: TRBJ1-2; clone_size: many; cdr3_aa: CASSPGTTANYGYTF; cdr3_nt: TGTGCCAGCAGCCCCGGGACAACAGCTAACTATGGCTACACCTTC
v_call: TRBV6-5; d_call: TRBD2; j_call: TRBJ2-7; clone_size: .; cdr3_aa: CASSYSAGGSYEQYF; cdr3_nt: TGTGCCAGCAGTTACTCCGCGGGGGGCTCCTACGAGCAGTACTTC
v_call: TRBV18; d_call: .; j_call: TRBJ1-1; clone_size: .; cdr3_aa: CASSPQGIRGTAEAFF; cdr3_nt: TGTGCCAGCTCACCACAAGGGATTCGAGGTACCGCTGAAGCTTTCTTT
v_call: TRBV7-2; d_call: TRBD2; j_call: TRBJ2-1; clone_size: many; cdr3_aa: CASSPGTSVLGQFF; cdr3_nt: TGTGCCAGCAGCCCGGGGACTAGCGTCCTTGGGCAGTTCTTC
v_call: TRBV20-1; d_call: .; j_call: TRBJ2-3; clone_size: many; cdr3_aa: CSAHPGGRITDTQYF; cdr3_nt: TGCAGTGCCCACCCCGGCGGAAGAATCACAGATACGCAGTATTTT
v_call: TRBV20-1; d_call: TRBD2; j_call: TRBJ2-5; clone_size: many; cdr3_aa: CSATGGGQETQYF; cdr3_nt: TGCAGTGCGACCGGGGGGGGACAAGAGACCCAGTACTTC
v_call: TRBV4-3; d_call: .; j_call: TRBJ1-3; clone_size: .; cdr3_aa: CASSQVLRQNSGNTIYF; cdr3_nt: TGCGCCAGCAGCCAAGTCTTGAGGCAGAACTCTGGAAACACCATATATTTT
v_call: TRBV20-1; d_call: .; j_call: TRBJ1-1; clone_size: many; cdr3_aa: CSARSGLGDTEAFF; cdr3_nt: TGCAGTGCTCGATCAGGGTTGGGAGACACTGAAGCTTTCTTT
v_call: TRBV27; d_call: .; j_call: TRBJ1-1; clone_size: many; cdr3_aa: CASSFEGGGTEAFF; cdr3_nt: TGTGCCAGCAGTTTCGAAGGGGGGGGGACTGAAGCTTTCTTT
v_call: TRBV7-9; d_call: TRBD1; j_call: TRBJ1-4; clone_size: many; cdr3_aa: CASSPRTGEDEKLFF; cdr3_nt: TGTGCCAGCAGCCCGCGGACAGGGGAAGATGAAAAACTGTTTTTT
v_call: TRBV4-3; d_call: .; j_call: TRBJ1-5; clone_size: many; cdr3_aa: CASSQDWLNSNQPQHF; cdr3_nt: TGCGCCAGCAGCCAAGATTGGCTGAATAGCAATCAGCCCCAGCATTTT
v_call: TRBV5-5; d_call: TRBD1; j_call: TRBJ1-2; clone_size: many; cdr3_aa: CASSLEDRGFGYTF; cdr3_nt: TGTGCCAGCAGCTTGGAGGACAGGGGATTTGGCTACACCTTC
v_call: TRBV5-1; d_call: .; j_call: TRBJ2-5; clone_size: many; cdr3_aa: CASSSQQETQYF; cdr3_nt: TGCGCCAGCAGCTCGCAACAAGAGACCCAGTACTTC
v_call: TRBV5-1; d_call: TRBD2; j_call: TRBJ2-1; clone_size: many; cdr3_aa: CASSLSGVHSYNEQFF; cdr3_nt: TGCGCCAGCAGCTTGAGCGGGGTACACTCCTACAATGAGCAGTTCTTC
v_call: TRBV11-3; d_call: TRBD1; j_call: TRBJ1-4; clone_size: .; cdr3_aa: CASSPGQGRGEKLFF; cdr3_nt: TGTGCCAGCAGCCCCGGACAGGGGCGGGGTGAAAAACTGTTTTTT
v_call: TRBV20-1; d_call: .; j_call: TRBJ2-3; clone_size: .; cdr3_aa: CSANFPDSPAADTQYF; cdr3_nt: TGCAGTGCTAATTTCCCGGACAGTCCCGCCGCAGATACGCAGTATTTT